The 14 T cell receptor beta chains presented below share a single source sample, sequenced in a study of T cells in Graves' hyperthyroidism and ophthalmopathy. The investigators amplified TCR beta CDR3 regions from RNA transcripts. RT-PCR in the first round (using the HTBI primer set) targeted the TCR CDR3. TCRdb called the multiplex PCR reads again in MiXCR, with one record for every CDR3 protein. The sample carries about 320,000 distinct CDR3 sequences, 16% recorded once. The sample was blood. The origin of the receptors is a man younger than 45 with Graves' hyperthyroidism.

The gene calls are TRBV6-2 or TRBV6-3 and TRBJ2-1; tentative D call: TRBD2 (5 bases). The V gene's germline CDR1 is MNHEY and CDR2 SVGEGT. The length of the CDR3 is 17 residues. Trimming took 2 bases from V and 8 from J, leaving 22 bases between them. CDR3 loop: CASSYPILLGPGDEQFF. In DNA form, the CDR3 reads TGTGCCAGCAGTTACCCCATCCTCCTTGGTCCCGGGGATGAGCAGTTCTTC.

Notes on this clonotype: Possible read error: a much larger clone is one base away. The chain links TRBV7-3 to TRBJ2-3, with TRBD1 identical over 8 bases. CDR1 SGHTA and CDR2 FQGTGA come from the germline V gene. This CDR3 contains 13 residues. The V and J ends lost 4 bases and 6 bases, in that order; junction bases with no gene match: 3. The CDR3 reads CASSSYRGDTQYF. Written as DNA, the CDR3 is TGTGCCAGCAGCTCCTACAGGGGGGATACGCAGTATTTT.

V usage is TRBV27 and J usage is TRBJ2-1, with TRBD2 as a possible D gene (6 bases). The closer fit of TRBJ2-7 to the DNA end suggests the J call may be wrong. The CDR3 extends over 16 amino acids. CDR1 is MNHEY and CDR2 is SMNVEV in the germline V gene (reference sequence). CDR3 amino acids: CASSPRVRDSYNEQYF. In nucleotides, the CDR3 is TGTGCCAGCAGTCCCAGAGTAAGGGACTCCTACAATGAGCAGTACTTC.

For this clonotype: Being one base from a much bigger clone, this may be a read error. The chain recombines TRBV4-1 with TRBJ2-5; D gene ambiguous. The V gene lost 0 bases and the J gene lost 4 bases, with 9 bases spanning the gap. The germline V gene has CDR1 MGHRA and CDR2 YSYEKL. The CDR3 runs to 14 residues. The chain's CDR3 is CASSQEPYGETQYF. CDR3 DNA sequence: TGCGCCAGCAGCCAAGAGCCCTACGGAGAGACCCAGTACTTC.

This clonotype has a count of ten or more. The chain is built from TRBV7-3 and TRBJ2-1, with 11 bases identical to TRBD1. The J segment lost 3 bases and the V segment lost 5 bases, leaving 3 bases of the junction unmatched. CDR3 length: 15 residues. Germline CDR1 SGHTA, CDR2 FQGTGA. The CDR3 loop is CASSIGTGGYNEQFF. The DNA for the CDR3 is TGTGCCAGCAGCATAGGGACAGGGGGCTACAATGAGCAGTTCTTC.

This clonotype was counted at least ten times. The rearrangement uses TRBV4-1 and TRBJ1-5; 7 bases fit TRBD1. V trimming: 2 bases; J trimming: 5 bases; junction bases outside the gene matches: 9. The V gene's germline CDR1 is MGHRA and CDR2 YSYEKL. This CDR3 contains 16 residues. CDR3 sequence: CASSQLGTAEYQPQHF. CDR3 nucleotide sequence: TGCGCCAGCAGCCAACTCGGGACAGCGGAGTATCAGCCCCAGCATTTT.

The J gene is TRBJ2-7, the V gene TRBV12-3 or TRBV12-4, with TRBD1 identical over 9 bases. V shed 1 base and J 5 bases; nucleotides not matched to a gene: 6. The CDR3 totals 15 residues. The CDR3 loop is CASSLGGQGTDEQYF. The CDR3 DNA sequence: TGTGCCAGCAGTTTAGGGGGACAGGGTACCGACGAGCAGTACTTC.

Here the CDR3 DNA reads TGCGCCAGCAGCTTGGAGACTAGCGGCTACAATGAGCAGTTCTTC. Protein sequence: CASSLETSGYNEQFF. This sequence joins TRBV5-1 and TRBJ2-1, with 9 bases fitting TRBD2. The trim removed 0 bases at V and 3 bases at J, leaving 1 base unmatched. The CDR3 extends over 15 amino acids. Germline CDR1 and CDR2: SGHRS and YFSETQ.

This clonotype was recorded a few times. The chain carries TRBV6-1 and TRBJ1-1; D unresolved. There are 10 residues in the CDR3. Germline assignment: CDR1 MNHNS and CDR2 SASEGT. V lost 10 bases to trimming and J lost 9 bases, with 12 bases between them. CDR3 coding DNA: TGTGCCACCCTAGGGTCTAAAGCTTTCTTT. This encodes CATLGSKAFF.

The chain is built from TRBV7-3 and TRBJ2-2; 8 bases line up with TRBD2. V dropped 2 bases and J dropped 5; count of bases not matched to a gene: 7. This CDR3 contains 16 residues. The germline gives CDR1 SGHTA, CDR2 FQGTGA. This CDR3 is CASSLYGRAGTGELFF. In DNA form, the CDR3 reads TGTGCCAGCAGCTTATACGGGAGGGCCGGAACCGGGGAGCTGTTTTTT.

Note on this clonotype: One junction end does not reproduce the germline sequence, and a read error may be involved. The DNA of the CDR3 is TGTGCCAGCAGCTTATTACTAGCGGGAGAGTCCTACAATGAGCAGTTCTTC. This encodes CASSLLLAGESYNEQFF. This chain links TRBV5-1 with TRBJ2-1, with TRBD2 matching 11 bases. Germline V gene lookup returns CDR1 SGHRS and CDR2 YFSETQ. The CDR3 consists of 17 residues.

This clonotype was detected ten times or more. The V gene is TRBV11-2, the J gene TRBJ2-1; D possibly corresponds to TRBD1 (6 bases). Germline V gene sequence: CDR1 SGHAT, CDR2 FQNNGV. The CDR3 covers 12 residues. V dropped 5 bases and J dropped 10 bases, with 12 bases sitting between them. The CDR3 loop reads CASSPTQGEQFF. The CDR3 bases are TGTGCCAGCAGCCCAACCCAGGGGGAGCAGTTCTTC.

V is TRBV5-1 and J is TRBJ2-6, with unresolved D. Trimming pared 6 bases from V and 0 bases from J, leaving 10 bases between. CDR1 is SGHRS, CDR2 YFSETQ, per germline. This CDR3 is built from 15 residues. CDR3 protein: CASNAQNSGANVLTF. The CDR3 nucleotides read TGCGCCAGCAACGCACAGAACTCTGGGGCCAACGTCCTGACTTTC.

This clonotype was recorded a few times. V is TRBV12-3 or TRBV12-4 and J is TRBJ1-4, with D perhaps matching TRBD1 (5 bases). This CDR3 is built from 16 residues. Trimming stripped 9 bases from V and 5 bases from J, with 22 bases between. CDR3 in DNA: TGTGCCAGTACGTTCCGGGGAGGGGCGCAAAATGAAAAACTGTTTTTT. Translation gives CASTFRGGAQNEKLFF.